This TCR beta chain is from a study of T cells in Graves' hyperthyroidism and ophthalmopathy (dated by TCRdb to between 2017 and 2020). Background on the whole study: Peripheral blood was sampled at the time of initial diagnosis, prior to any treatment. A discovery cohort of roughly 100 patients, roughly 40 with Graves' ophthalmopathy and fewer than 65 with stable Graves' hyperthyroidism, was used to find distinguishing TCR V-J signatures. In roughly six Graves' hyperthyroidism patients, the study also compared T-cell repertoires from thyroid tissue with T-cell repertoires from blood. Once sampling was done, hyperthyroidism patients were given methimazole at a starting dose of 30 mg daily, whereas ophthalmopathy patients were given high-dose intravenous methylprednisolone. For training and testing, the approximately 97 patients in the discovery cohort were randomly divided in a 7:3 ratio. The paper describes TCR Vbeta CDR3 sequencing of 140 or so peripheral blood samples, made up of some 42 ophthalmopathy patients, 70 to 80 hyperthyroidism patients and around 17 progressor patients. Prospective prediction of ophthalmopathy was tested in an independent validation cohort of fewer than 20 hyperthyroidism patients and 17 patients who later progressed to ophthalmopathy.

The TCR beta CDR3 regions were amplified from RNA transcripts. The TCR CDR3 was subjected to a first round of RT-PCR using the HTBI primer set and the Qiagen OneStep RT-PCR kit. Libraries were constructed in a second round of multiplex PCR, after which size selection and purification were performed. The libraries were sequenced on an Illumina HiSeq2000 using paired-end 100 bp reads. As for the original processing: SOAPnuke was used to process the raw data, with reads discarded if the reads contained adapters or uncalled bases, had a mean Phred below 15, or lacked an exact constant-primer or identifier match. High-quality paired reads were merged using COPE v1.2.5, and each unique nucleotide sequence was defined as a clonotype. MiTCR v1.1 was used to align clonotypes to the IMGT TRBV, TRBD and TRBJ reference segments. The analysis included only V-J combinations with a frequency above 0.0001, which together covered around 99% of the repertoires. The TCS score was defined as the ratio of F50 (clonal expansion) to E x V (chaos), calculated using BLOSUM62-based TCRdist between CDR3 peptides within each V-J. Welch's t-statistics and random forest reduced approximately 520 V-J features to 13, which were used in a naive Bayes classifier (R e1071). In TCRdb, the public reads were trimmed at Q25 with fastp and aligned with MiXCR, with productive beta chains retained. Each entry merges the rows of one CDR3 protein and shows their most common DNA and genes. In this record, the V and J calls reflect TCRdb's handling and not the investigators' own analysis. For this sample there are roughly 300,000 distinct CDR3 sequences; around 25% appear just once. The top ten constitute approximately 25% of the sample.

This clonotype was seen repeatedly, ten times or more. Its antigen is unknown. Per-nucleotide qualities are absent, and no much larger clonotype sits a single base away. CDR1 and CDR2 (SGHDN, FVKESK) derive from the germline V gene. The CDR3 holds 13 amino acids from the cysteine to the phenylalanine. CDR3 DNA is the only sequence kept; it has 39 bases, read in frame from the first base. V was cut back by 6 bases and J by 4 bases, leaving a gap of 13 bases between them. Study-level results and caveats: Sample size was not statistically predetermined, and investigators were not blinded to group allocation. Blood samples also contained most of the expanded thyroid clonotypes (frequency above 0.001), which suggests that blood repertoires may reflect thyroid immune responses. A model built on a 13 V-J signature distinguished ophthalmopathy from stable hyperthyroidism, reaching 85% to 90% sensitivity and about 81% specificity in cross-validation and 80%/75% in testing. In validation, the model predicted progression to ophthalmopathy a median of approximately 6.6 months before onset, with roughly 71% sensitivity and about 72% specificity.

Hyperthyroidism patients were newly diagnosed, with disease duration under 2 months, and aged 18 to 65 years. Exclusion was applied to patients with uncontrolled infections, other autoimmune diseases, pregnancy or lactation. Diagnoses were based on clinical symptoms, serum thyroxine and TRAb, thyroid ultrasound and orbital computed tomography. Blood from progressor patients was drawn when they were first diagnosed with hyperthyroidism, before any ophthalmopathy symptoms appeared. Ficoll-Paque density gradient centrifugation was used to isolate PBMCs from approximately 10 ml of fresh peripheral blood. Progressor patients were defined as those initially diagnosed with Graves' hyperthyroidism in whom ophthalmopathy developed during follow-up. Trizol reagent was used to extract total RNA, and RNA quality was then checked on an Agilent 2100 Bioanalyzer.

This clonotype originated in a man between 40 and 49 years old with Graves' hyperthyroidism that later progressed to Graves' ophthalmopathy. In this chain, TRBV14 is recombined with TRBJ2-7, with the D gene possibly TRBD1 or TRBD2, each one fitting 5 bases. The source material was blood. The CDR3 protein is CASSQSGGYEQYF. The DNA sequence is as follows: TGTGCCAGCAGTCAAAGTGGGGGTTACGAGCAGTACTTC.